This T cell receptor (beta chain) is from a study of T cell changes during pregnancy in multiple sclerosis. TCRdb's copy holds only in-frame clones and misses some; the assay was immunoSEQ multiplex PCR. The profile shows approximately 59,000 clones, 91% of them singletons. Trimming took off 6 bases at V and 0 bases at J, with 16 bases between the two ends. Germline assignment: CDR1 SGHNT and CDR2 YYREEE (reference sequence). CDR3 length: 15 residues. The starting material was peripheral blood, obtained in the third trimester of pregnancy. The sequence was collected from a female donor in good health, enrolled as a control in a pregnancy study. The V and J genes are TRBV5-4 and TRBJ2-7; a possible D gene is TRBD2 (5 bases). The CDR3: CASTVDPAGSYEQYF. CDR3 bases: TGTGCCAGCACTGTGGACCCGGCGGGCTCCTACGAGCAGTACTTC.